Listed below are T cell receptor beta chains from one sample, sequenced in a study of Graves' ophthalmopathy and Graves' hyperthyroidism. TCRdb re-derived calls from the multiplex PCR reads in MiXCR, one entry per CDR3 protein. This repertoire shows around 170,000 distinct CDR3 sequences, 37% found once; its top ten account for about 5.8%. The material sequenced was peripheral blood. The origin of the receptors is a middle-aged woman with Graves' ophthalmopathy. The CDR3 runs from the conserved cysteine through the conserved F or W. A D gene is named only where the DNA matches it firmly. Size values are once, few and many counts, or a class for expanded clones, and some rows have none.

d_call j_call clone_size v_call cdr3_aa
. TRBJ2-5 . TRBV30 CAWSRLVAQETQYF
. TRBJ2-7 . TRBV10-2 CASSARDAYEQYF
. TRBJ1-5 . TRBV7-6 CASSLVQGRTQPQHF
TRBD1 TRBJ2-2 many TRBV12-3/TRBV12-4 CASSSTRDRGGNTGELFF
. TRBJ2-2 many TRBV5-8 CASSRDRRVGELFF
. TRBJ1-1 . TRBV28 CASSPGTEYEAFF
TRBD1 TRBJ1-2 many TRBV5-6 CASSLVYGQGANYGYTF
TRBD2 TRBJ2-5 many TRBV2 CASSPTSGVQETQYF
. TRBJ1-1 . TRBV2 CASSGEITEAFF
. TRBJ1-3 many TRBV7-2 CASSLVGNSGNTIYF
. TRBJ1-2 many TRBV12-3/TRBV12-4 CASNIPGGGYGYTF
. TRBJ2-7 . TRBV25-1 CASSALTGPSLEQYF
. TRBJ1-1 many TRBV6-5 CASSYSEQNTEAFF
TRBD1 TRBJ2-7 few TRBV7-9 CASSRDRTYEQYF
. TRBJ1-1 . TRBV6-1 CASSRDWSTEAFF
. TRBJ1-2 many TRBV5-1 CASSFSNRGRNYGYTF
. TRBJ1-1 many TRBV6-5 CASSFRTGWNTEAFF
. TRBJ1-1 . TRBV9 CASSVGGYTEAFF
TRBD1 TRBJ1-2 . TRBV12-3/TRBV12-4 CASSPGQSSGYTF
. TRBJ2-7 many TRBV27 CASSLSSKGTYEQYF
TRBD2 TRBJ2-5 . TRBV6-4 CASKPISGSIETQYF
TRBD1 TRBJ1-2 . TRBV6-2/TRBV6-3 CASSLREGQIYGYTF
. TRBJ2-5 many TRBV10-3 CAISGKVDGQETQYF
. TRBJ1-6 many TRBV12-3/TRBV12-4 CASSTGTYNSPLHF
TRBD1 TRBJ1-2 many TRBV2 CARRTGGDGYTF
TRBD2 TRBJ2-7 . TRBV7-8 CASSLELAGNYEQYF
. TRBJ1-1 many TRBV7-2 CASSLGAAELAFF
. TRBJ1-2 . TRBV12-3/TRBV12-4 CASSLGLGNNYGYTF
. TRBJ2-5 . TRBV29-1 CSGGDTNQETQYF
. TRBJ1-1 few TRBV12-5 CPSGLVRKNTEAFF
. TRBJ2-5 . TRBV12-3/TRBV12-4 CASSRIGTQYF
. TRBJ1-5 many TRBV28 CASSADTLNQPQHF
TRBD1 TRBJ1-1 once TRBV5-1 CASRQTGGNTEAFF
. TRBJ1-5 . TRBV12-3/TRBV12-4 CASMGYNQPQHF
TRBD1 TRBJ2-5 . TRBV9 CASSAGQVAETQYF
. TRBJ1-1 many TRBV20-1 CSAKGHTNTEAFF
. TRBJ1-2 . TRBV6-5 CASSYMRDYGYTF
. TRBJ2-7 many TRBV12-3/TRBV12-4 CASSFRGVSSEQYF
TRBD1 TRBJ2-7 many TRBV7-2 CASSPLRQGEQYF
TRBD2 TRBJ2-7 once TRBV11-1 CASSLAGGRSEQYF
TRBD1 TRBJ1-5 . TRBV27 CASSPEGQERNQPQHF
TRBD2 TRBJ2-5 few TRBV2 CASKREGRETQYF
TRBD2 TRBJ2-5 many TRBV7-2 CASSLGVVAGKETQYF
TRBD1 TRBJ1-1 many TRBV5-6 CASSLGGAGTGDVLNTEAFF
. TRBJ2-2 many TRBV19 CASWEGAGTGELFF
. TRBJ1-6 many TRBV2 CASSEFTFNSPLHF
. TRBJ2-5 . TRBV6-2/TRBV6-3 CASKPIGGTPRETQYF
. TRBJ2-7 . TRBV11-2 CASSVGDGPYEQYF
. TRBJ1-2 few TRBV7-6 CASGPATYGYTF
TRBD2 TRBJ2-2 . TRBV28 CASKGGQSTGELFF
. TRBJ2-5 many TRBV6-1 CASSELRQETQYF
. TRBJ2-2 many TRBV2 CASSEWAQNTGELFF
. TRBJ2-7 . TRBV24-1 CATSDLSQGPGGQYF
TRBD1 TRBJ1-2 many TRBV29-1 CSASQGADKWSGYTF
. TRBJ1-2 many TRBV28 CASSNSLRGWNGYTF
. TRBJ2-7 many TRBV6-5 CASSPMDKKGSYEQYF